This TCR beta chain was sequenced in a study of T cell responses to AZD1222 COVID-19 vaccine. Study overall: Pooling of second doses given at about 4 or about 12 weeks was done. Study findings and constraints: Most donors were white British, females outnumbered males, and clonal diversity was possibly underestimated. Seropositive status at baseline applied to only a handful of AZD1222 recipients. Vaccine-associated CD4 TCRs spanned spike, dominant at 160-218 and 743-854.

Generated by immunoSEQ multiplex PCR, the TCRdb table keeps only in-frame clones and is missing some. The sample lists around 81,000 clones, roughly 85% occurring once. As to this clone: Its antigen is unidentified. The sample holds other DNA sequences that translate to the same CDR3.

There are 16 residues in the CDR3. Germline-derived CDR1 and CDR2 are SGHTA and FQGNSA. J gave up 3 bases and V 0 bases, and 1 base lay outside the gene matches. The genes are TRBV7-2 and TRBJ2-1; 11 bases align to TRBD2. Sequencing used peripheral blood, obtained on day 0 of AZD1222 vaccination. The sequence was collected from an adult in good health. For the CDR3, the DNA is TGTGCCAGCAGCTTAGCGACTAGCGGGATCTACAATGAGCAGTTCTTC. This sequence encodes CASSLATSGIYNEQFF.